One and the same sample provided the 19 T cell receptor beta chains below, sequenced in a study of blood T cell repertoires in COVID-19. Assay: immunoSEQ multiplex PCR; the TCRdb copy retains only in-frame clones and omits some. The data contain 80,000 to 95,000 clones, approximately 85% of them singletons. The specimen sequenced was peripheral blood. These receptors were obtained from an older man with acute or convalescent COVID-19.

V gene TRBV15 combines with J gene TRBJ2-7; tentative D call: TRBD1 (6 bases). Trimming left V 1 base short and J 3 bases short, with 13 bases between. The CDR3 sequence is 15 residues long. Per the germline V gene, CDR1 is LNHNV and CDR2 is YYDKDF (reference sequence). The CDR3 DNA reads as TGTGCCACCAGCAGAGGATTAACAGGGAACTACGAGCAGTACTTC. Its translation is CATSRGLTGNYEQYF. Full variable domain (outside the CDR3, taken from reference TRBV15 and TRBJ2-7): DAMVIQNPRYQVTQFGKPVTLSCSQTLNHNVMYWYQQKSSQAPKLLFHYYDKDFNNEADTPDNFQSRRPNTSFCFLDIRSPGLGDTAMYLCATSRGLTGNYEQYFGPGTRLTVT.

The CDR3 nucleotides are TGTGCCAGCACCCGTCCCAAGGGGACTGGAAACACCATATATTTT. It specifies CASTRPKGTGNTIYF. V is TRBV7-9 and J is TRBJ1-3, with D perhaps TRBD1 (5 bases). Trimming removed 7 bases at V and 2 bases at J, with 15 bases between. Per germline, CDR1 SEHNR and CDR2 FQNEAQ (reference sequence). This CDR3 region has 15 residues.

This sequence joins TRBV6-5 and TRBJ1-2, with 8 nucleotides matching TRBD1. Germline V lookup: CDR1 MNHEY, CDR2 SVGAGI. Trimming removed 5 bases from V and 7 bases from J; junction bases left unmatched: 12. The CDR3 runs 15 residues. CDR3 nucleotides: TGTGCCAGCAGTCTTACAGGGGGTTCGTCGCTTGGCTACACCTTC. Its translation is CASSLTGGSSLGYTF.

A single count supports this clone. CDR3 residues: CASSRTVNEKLFF. CDR3 sequence (DNA): TGTGCCAGCAGTAGGACAGTTAATGAAAAACTGTTTTTT. The chain combines TRBV28 with TRBJ1-4; D perhaps matches TRBD1 (6 bases). Trimming removed 5 bases at V and 4 bases at J, with 8 bases between. CDR3 length equals 13 residues. Germline lookup yields CDR1 MDHEN and CDR2 SYDVKM.

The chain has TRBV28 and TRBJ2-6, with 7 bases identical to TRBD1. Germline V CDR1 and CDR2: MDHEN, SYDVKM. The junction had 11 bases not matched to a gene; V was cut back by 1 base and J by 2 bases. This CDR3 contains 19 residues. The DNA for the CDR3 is TGTGCCAGCAGTTTATCAGGGACAGCAATTCTAACTGGGGCCAACGTCCTGACTTTC. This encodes CASSLSGTAILTGANVLTF.

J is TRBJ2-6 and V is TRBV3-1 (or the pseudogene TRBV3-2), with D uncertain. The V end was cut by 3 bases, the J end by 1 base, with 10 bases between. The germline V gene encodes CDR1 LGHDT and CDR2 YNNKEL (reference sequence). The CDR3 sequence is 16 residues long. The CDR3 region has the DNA TGTGCCAGCAGCCAGAGGAGAAAATCTGGGGCCAACGTCCTGACTTTC. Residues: CASSQRRKSGANVLTF.

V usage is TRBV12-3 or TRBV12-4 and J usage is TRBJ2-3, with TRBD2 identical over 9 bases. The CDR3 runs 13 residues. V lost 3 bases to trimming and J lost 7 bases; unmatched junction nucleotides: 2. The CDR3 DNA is TGTGCCAGCAGTTTTAGCGGGGGCTATACGCAGTATTTT. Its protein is CASSFSGGYTQYF.

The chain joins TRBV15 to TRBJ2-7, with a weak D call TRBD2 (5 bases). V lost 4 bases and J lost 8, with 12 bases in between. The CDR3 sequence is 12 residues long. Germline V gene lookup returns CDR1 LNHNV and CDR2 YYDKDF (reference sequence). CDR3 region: CATSNKEGQQYF. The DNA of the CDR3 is TGTGCCACCAGCAACAAAGAGGGTCAGCAGTACTTC.

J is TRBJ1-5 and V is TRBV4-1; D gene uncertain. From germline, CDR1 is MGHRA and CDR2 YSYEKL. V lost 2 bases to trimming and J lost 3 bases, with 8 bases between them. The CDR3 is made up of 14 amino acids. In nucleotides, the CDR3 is TGCGCCAGCAGCCAAAATATTCCCAATCAGCCCCAGCATTTT. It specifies CASSQNIPNQPQHF.

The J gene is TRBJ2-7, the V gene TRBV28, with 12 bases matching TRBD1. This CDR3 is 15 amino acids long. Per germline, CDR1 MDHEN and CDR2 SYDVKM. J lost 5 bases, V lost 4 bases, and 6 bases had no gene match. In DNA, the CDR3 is TGTGCCAGCAGTTCCCGGGACAGGGGGCGGGACGAGCAGTACTTC. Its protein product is CASSSRDRGRDEQYF.

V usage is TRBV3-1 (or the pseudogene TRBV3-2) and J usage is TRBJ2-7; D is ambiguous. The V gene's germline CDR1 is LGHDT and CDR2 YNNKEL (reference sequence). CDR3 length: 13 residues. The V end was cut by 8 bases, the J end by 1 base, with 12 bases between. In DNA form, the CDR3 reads TGTGCCAGCGGCCGTGGCAGATCCTACGAGCAGTACTTC. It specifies CASGRGRSYEQYF.

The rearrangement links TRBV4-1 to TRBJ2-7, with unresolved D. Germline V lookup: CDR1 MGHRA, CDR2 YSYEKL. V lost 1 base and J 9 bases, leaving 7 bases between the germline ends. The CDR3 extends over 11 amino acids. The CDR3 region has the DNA TGCGCCAGCAGCCAAGGGCAAGTGCAGTACTTC. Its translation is CASSQGQVQYF.

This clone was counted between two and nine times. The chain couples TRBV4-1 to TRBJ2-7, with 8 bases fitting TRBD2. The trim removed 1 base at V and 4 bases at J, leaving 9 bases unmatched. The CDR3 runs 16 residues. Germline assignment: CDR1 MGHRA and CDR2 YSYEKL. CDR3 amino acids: CASSQVGRREGYEQYF. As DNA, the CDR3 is TGCGCCAGCAGCCAAGTTGGACGCCGGGAGGGATACGAGCAGTACTTC.

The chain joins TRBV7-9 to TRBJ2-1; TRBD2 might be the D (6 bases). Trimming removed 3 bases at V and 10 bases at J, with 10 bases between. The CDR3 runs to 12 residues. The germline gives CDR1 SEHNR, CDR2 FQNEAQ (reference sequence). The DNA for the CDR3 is TGTGCCAGCAGCTTTAGCGGAAAAGAGCAGTTCTTC. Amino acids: CASSFSGKEQFF.

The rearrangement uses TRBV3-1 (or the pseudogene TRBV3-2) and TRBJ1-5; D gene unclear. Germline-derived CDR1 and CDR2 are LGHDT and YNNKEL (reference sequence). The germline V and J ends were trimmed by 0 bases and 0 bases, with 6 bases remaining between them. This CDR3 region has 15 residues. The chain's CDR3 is CASSQDSGSNQPQHF. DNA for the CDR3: TGTGCCAGCAGCCAAGACTCGGGTAGCAATCAGCCCCAGCATTTT.

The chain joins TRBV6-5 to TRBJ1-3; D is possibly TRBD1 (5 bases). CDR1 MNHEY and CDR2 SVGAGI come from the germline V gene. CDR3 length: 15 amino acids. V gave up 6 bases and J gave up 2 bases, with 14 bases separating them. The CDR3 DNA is TGTGCCAGCAGCCTCGGGACGGGGGCTGGAAACACCATATATTTT. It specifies CASSLGTGAGNTIYF.

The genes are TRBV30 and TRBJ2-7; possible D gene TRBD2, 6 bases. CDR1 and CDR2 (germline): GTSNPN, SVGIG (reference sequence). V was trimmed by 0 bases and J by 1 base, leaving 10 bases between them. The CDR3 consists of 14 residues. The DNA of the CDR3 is TGTGCCTGGAGTGTACTGGGGGGTTCCTACGAGCAGTACTTC. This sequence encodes CAWSVLGGSYEQYF.

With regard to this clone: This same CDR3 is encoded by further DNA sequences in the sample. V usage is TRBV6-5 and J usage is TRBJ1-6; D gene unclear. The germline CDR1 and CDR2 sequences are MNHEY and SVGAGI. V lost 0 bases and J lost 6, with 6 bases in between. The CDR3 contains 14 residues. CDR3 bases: TGTGCCAGCAGTTACTCCCCGGTTAATTCACCCCTCCACTTT. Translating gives CASSYSPVNSPLHF.

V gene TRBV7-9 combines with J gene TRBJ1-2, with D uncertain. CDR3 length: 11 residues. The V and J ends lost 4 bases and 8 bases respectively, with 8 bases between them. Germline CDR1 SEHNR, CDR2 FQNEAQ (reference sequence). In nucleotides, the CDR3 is TGTGCCAGCAGCTCCTCTTTAGGCTACACCTTC. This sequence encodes CASSSSLGYTF.